Sequencing of this T cell receptor beta chain was carried out in a study of T cell repertoires in cytomegalovirus infection. TCRdb re-derived calls from the reads in MiXCR, one entry per CDR3 protein. This sample has hundreds of thousands of distinct CDR3 sequences; around a third occur once, and the top ten carry roughly 12%. A note on this clonotype: Its antigen remains unidentified.

There are 14 residues in the CDR3. The germline CDR1 and CDR2 sequences are SGHTA and FQGNSA. The ends were cut back, 0 bases at V and 10 bases at J, with 13 bases in the middle. The V and J genes are TRBV7-2 and TRBJ2-1, with D perhaps matching TRBD2 (7 bases). The receptor comes from a human donor in good health (CMV status not recorded). Some clones in this sample may be carry-over from other donors' samples. This specimen consisted of cultured CD8+ T cells from PBMCs, obtained from culture after CMV antigen stimulation. The CDR3 DNA reads TGTGCCAGCAGCTTAGCGGGGGGGGCAGAAGAGCAGTTCTTC. It is translated as CASSLAGGAEEQFF. Drawing the rest from reference TRBV7-2 and TRBJ2-1, the complete variable domain is GAGVSQSPSNKVTEKGKDVELRCDPISGHTALYWYRQSLGQGLEFLIYFQGNSAPDKSGLPSDRFSAERTGGSVSTLTIQRTQQEDSAVYLCASSLAGGAEEQFFGPGTRLTVL.